Listed here is a single T cell receptor (beta chain). After removal of 4 bases from V and 8 bases from J, the junction contained 10 bases not matched to a gene. Germline values: CDR1 SGHDN, CDR2 FVKESK. The CDR3 consists of 15 residues. The entry originates in a study of preoperative IRX-2 immunotherapy in early breast cancer. This table comes from immunoSEQ multiplex PCR, and its TCRdb copy is limited to in-frame clones, with some not included. The data hold about 32,000 clones, with about four fifths observed a single time. Documented treatment: preoperative locoregional IRX-2 cytokine immunotherapy. Preoperative locoregional IRX-2 cytokine immunotherapy was tested in the phase Ib source study.

The V gene is TRBV14, the J gene TRBJ1-4; 7 bases fit TRBD1. This sample comprised lymph node tissue, obtained from a patient treated with IRX-2 immunotherapy. This sequence originates from a human donor with breast cancer. The CDR3 coding sequence is TGTGCCAGCAGCCCCCCGACAGGGCTGGAGGAAAAACTGTTTTTT. Translated: CASSPPTGLEEKLFF.